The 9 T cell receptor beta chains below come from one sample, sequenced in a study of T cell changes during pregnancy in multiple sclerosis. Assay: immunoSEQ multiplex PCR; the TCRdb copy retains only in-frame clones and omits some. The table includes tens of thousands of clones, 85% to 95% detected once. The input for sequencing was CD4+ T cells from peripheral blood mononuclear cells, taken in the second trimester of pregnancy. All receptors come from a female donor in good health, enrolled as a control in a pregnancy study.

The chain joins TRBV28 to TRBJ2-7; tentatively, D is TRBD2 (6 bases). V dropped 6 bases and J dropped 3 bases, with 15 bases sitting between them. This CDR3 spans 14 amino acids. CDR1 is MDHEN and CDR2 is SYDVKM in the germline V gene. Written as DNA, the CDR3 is TGTGCCAGCAGCCAATTCGGGGGAAGCTACGAGCAGTACTTC. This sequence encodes CASSQFGGSYEQYF. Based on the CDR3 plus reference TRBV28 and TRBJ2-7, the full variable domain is DVKVTQSSRYLVKRTGEKVFLECVQDMDHENMFWYRQDPGLGLRLIYFSYDVKMKEKGDIPEGYSVSREKKERFSLILESASTNQTSMYLCASSQFGGSYEQYFGPGTRLTVT.

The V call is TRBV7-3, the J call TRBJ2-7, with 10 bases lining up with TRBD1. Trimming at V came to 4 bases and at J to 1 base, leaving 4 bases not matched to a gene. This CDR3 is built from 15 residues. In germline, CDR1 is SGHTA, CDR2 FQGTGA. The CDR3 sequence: CASSSPGQGSYEQYF. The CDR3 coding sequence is TGTGCCAGCAGCTCTCCGGGACAGGGGTCCTACGAGCAGTACTTC. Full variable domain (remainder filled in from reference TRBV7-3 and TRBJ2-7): GAGVSQTPSNKVTEKGKYVELRCDPISGHTALYWYRQSLGQGPEFLIYFQGTGAADDSGLPNDRFFAVRPEGSVSTLKIQRTERGDSAVYLCASSSPGQGSYEQYFGPGTRLTVT.

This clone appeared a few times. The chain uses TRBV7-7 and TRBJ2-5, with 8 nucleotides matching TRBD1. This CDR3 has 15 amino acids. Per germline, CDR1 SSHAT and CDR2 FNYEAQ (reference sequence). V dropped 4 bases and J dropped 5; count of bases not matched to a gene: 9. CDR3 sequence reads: CASSSSQGEYETQYF. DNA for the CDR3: TGTGCCAGCAGCTCCTCACAGGGGGAGTATGAGACCCAGTACTTC.

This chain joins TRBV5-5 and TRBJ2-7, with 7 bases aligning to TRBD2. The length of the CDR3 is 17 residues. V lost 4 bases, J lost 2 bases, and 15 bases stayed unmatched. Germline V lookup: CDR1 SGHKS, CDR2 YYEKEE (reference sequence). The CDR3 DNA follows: TGTGCCAGCAGCAACGCCGGGCGGGGGACCCTCACCTACGAGCAGTACTTC. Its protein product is CASSNAGRGTLTYEQYF.

The CDR3 is CASSFPLTGYDTGELFF. As DNA, the CDR3 is TGTGCCAGCAGCTTTCCCTTAACAGGGTATGACACCGGGGAGCTGTTTTTT. This chain uses TRBV11-2 with TRBJ2-2; D might be TRBD1 (6 bases). The germline V gene has CDR1 SGHAT and CDR2 FQNNGV. V shed 3 bases and J shed 3 bases, with 17 bases lying between them. The CDR3 has 17 residues.

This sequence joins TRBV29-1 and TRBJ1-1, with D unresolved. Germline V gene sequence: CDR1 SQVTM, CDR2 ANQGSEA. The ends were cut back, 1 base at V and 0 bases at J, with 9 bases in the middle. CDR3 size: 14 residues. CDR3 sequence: CSVEGPLMNTEAFF. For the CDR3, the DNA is TGCAGCGTTGAAGGGCCCTTAATGAACACTGAAGCTTTCTTT.

Here the CDR3 reads CAINFGRNHNEQFF. CDR3 in DNA: TGTGCCATCAATTTCGGGAGGAACCACAATGAGCAGTTCTTC. J is TRBJ2-1 and V is TRBV10-3, with 7 bases identical to TRBD2. The ends lost 7 bases at V and 5 bases at J; junction bases unmatched: 8. Looked up from germline, CDR1 is ENHRY and CDR2 is SYGVKD. This CDR3 has 14 amino acids.

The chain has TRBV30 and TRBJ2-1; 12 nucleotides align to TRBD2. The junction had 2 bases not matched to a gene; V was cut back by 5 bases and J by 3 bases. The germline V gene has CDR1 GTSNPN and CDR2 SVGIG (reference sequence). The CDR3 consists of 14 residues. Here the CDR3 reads CAWQTSGSYNEQFF. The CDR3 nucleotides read TGTGCCTGGCAGACTAGCGGGAGCTACAATGAGCAGTTCTTC.

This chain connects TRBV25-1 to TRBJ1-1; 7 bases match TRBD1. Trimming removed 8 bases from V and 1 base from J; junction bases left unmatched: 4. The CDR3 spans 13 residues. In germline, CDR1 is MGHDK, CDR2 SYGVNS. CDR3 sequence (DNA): TGTGCCAGCTCACAGGGGACGAACACTGAAGCTTTCTTT. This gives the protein CASSQGTNTEAFF.